The clone carrying this TCR beta chain was observed a few times. Antigen: not known. Sequencing of the DNA from cultured CD4+ T cells was carried out with the Oncomine TCR Beta short-read assay. TCRdb recomputed calls from the PCR reads with MiXCR, one row per CDR3 protein. Of 13,000 or so distinct CDR3 sequences listed, approximately 40% are singletons. These data are taken from a study of vaccination and CD4 T cells after COVID-19. Study outcomes and limitations: Recorded median SARS-CoV-2-reactive clonotype numbers increased from approximately 21 to 40 without reaching significance.

V lost 4 bases, J lost 6 bases, and 11 bases lay in between. Per germline, CDR1 GTSNPN and CDR2 SVGIG (reference sequence). This CDR3 comprises 12 residues. This sample's treatment: approximately 9-day PBMC culture with coronavirus spike peptide pools or control peptides (ViraFEST assay). The chain uses TRBV30 and TRBJ2-3; D call uncertain. The source material was CD4+ T cells from blood, cultured in vitro. The TCR originated in a human donor who had recovered from COVID-19. The CDR3 here is CAWTLHGDTQYF. The CDR3, as DNA: TGTGCCTGGACCCTACACGGGGATACGCAGTATTTT.